The next 8 T cell receptor beta chains were all read from a single sample in a study of shared clonotypes between healthy human individuals. Only in-frame clones appear in the TCRdb table, and some are missing; sequencing was by immunoSEQ multiplex PCR. The data contain 900,000 to 1,200,000 clones, 78% of them seen just once; the ten biggest clones take up roughly 0.62%. The sequenced material came from memory CD4+ T cells from PBMCs. Subset noted: CD45RA-negative fraction. Receptors originate from a man younger than 35 in good health. Some clones in this sample may be carry-over from other donors' samples.

This chain links TRBV9 with TRBJ2-5, with D maybe TRBD1 (6 bases). Deletions cut 0 bases from V and 5 bases from J, with 8 bases between. CDR1 SGDLS and CDR2 YYNGEE come from the germline V gene. The CDR3 contains 13 residues. The CDR3 DNA sequence: TGTGCCAGCAGCGTAGACAGGGCGGAGACCCAGTACTTC. Translated, it gives CASSVDRAETQYF.

The chain joins TRBV5-4 to TRBJ1-4; no firm D call. Looked up from germline, CDR1 is SGHNT and CDR2 is YYREEE (reference sequence). There are 14 residues in the CDR3. V was clipped by 4 bases and J by 10 bases, with 17 bases between them. Here the CDR3 reads CASSLGQATRKLFF. For the CDR3, the DNA is TGTGCCAGCAGCCTCGGGCAGGCAACCCGAAAACTGTTTTTT.

The chain couples TRBV5-1 to TRBJ2-7; tentative D call: TRBD1 (5 bases). Per the germline V gene, CDR1 is SGHRS and CDR2 is YFSETQ. V was shortened by 2 bases and J by 1 base, with 13 bases between the two germline ends. This CDR3 spans 15 amino acids. The CDR3, as DNA: TGCGCCAGCAGCTTCATAGGTGACAGTTCCTACGAGCAGTACTTC. This sequence encodes CASSFIGDSSYEQYF. Full variable domain (missing parts from reference TRBV5-1 and TRBJ2-7): KAGVTQTPRYLIKTRGQQVTLSCSPISGHRSVSWYQQTPGQGLQFLFEYFSETQRNKGNFPGRFSGRQFSNSRSEMNVSTLELGDSALYLCASSFIGDSSYEQYFGPGTRLTVT.

In its sample, this clone was seen once. The chain is built from TRBV28 and TRBJ2-7, with TRBD1 identical over 9 bases. Germline trimming cut 6 bases from V and 0 bases from J; bases unmatched to any gene: 6. The germline V gene encodes CDR1 MDHEN and CDR2 SYDVKM. The CDR3 contains 15 residues. This CDR3 reads CASRRQGGSSYEQYF. The CDR3 DNA follows: TGTGCCAGCAGGCGACAGGGGGGAAGCTCCTACGAGCAGTACTTC.

The chain uses TRBV9 and TRBJ1-1; D is undetermined. V lost 1 base, J lost 1 base, and 5 bases lay in between. This CDR3 is 13 amino acids long. The germline CDR1 and CDR2 sequences are SGDLS and YYNGEE. CDR3 coding DNA: TGTGCCAGCAGCGTATCACAGAACACTGAAGCTTTCTTT. Translating it yields CASSVSQNTEAFF. The full variable domain, its missing parts supplied by reference TRBV9 and TRBJ1-1, is DSGVTQTPKHLITATGQRVTLRCSPRSGDLSVYWYQQSLDQGLQFLIQYYNGEERAKGNILERFSAQQFPDLHSELNLSSLELGDSALYFCASSVSQNTEAFFGQGTRLTVV.

The V and J genes are TRBV14 and TRBJ2-3; no definite D call. Germline V gives CDR1 SGHDN, CDR2 FVKESK. V gave up 4 bases and J gave up 3 bases, with 11 bases separating them. This CDR3 is built from 14 residues. The CDR3 sequence: CASSRTEYTDTQYF. In DNA, the CDR3 is TGTGCCAGCAGCCGCACGGAATATACAGATACGCAGTATTTT.

The CDR3 DNA is TGTGCCATCAGCGGTGGAGGACTAGCGATGAGCACAGATACGCAGTATTTT. Its translation is CAISGGGLAMSTDTQYF. The J gene is TRBJ2-3, the V gene TRBV10-3, with 9 bases that match TRBD2. The ends lost 6 bases at V and 0 bases at J; junction bases unmatched: 10. CDR1 ENHRY and CDR2 SYGVKD come from the germline V gene. The CDR3 length is 17 residues.

This sequence joins TRBV15 and TRBJ1-2; D might be TRBD1 (5 bases). Looked up from germline, CDR1 is LNHNV and CDR2 is YYDKDF (reference sequence). The V end lost 2 bases, the J end lost 4 bases, and 17 bases lay between the germline ends. The CDR3 has 16 residues. CDR3 loop: CATSRYVGAGSYGYTF. In nucleotides, the CDR3 is TGTGCCACCAGCAGATATGTCGGGGCGGGGAGCTATGGCTACACCTTC.